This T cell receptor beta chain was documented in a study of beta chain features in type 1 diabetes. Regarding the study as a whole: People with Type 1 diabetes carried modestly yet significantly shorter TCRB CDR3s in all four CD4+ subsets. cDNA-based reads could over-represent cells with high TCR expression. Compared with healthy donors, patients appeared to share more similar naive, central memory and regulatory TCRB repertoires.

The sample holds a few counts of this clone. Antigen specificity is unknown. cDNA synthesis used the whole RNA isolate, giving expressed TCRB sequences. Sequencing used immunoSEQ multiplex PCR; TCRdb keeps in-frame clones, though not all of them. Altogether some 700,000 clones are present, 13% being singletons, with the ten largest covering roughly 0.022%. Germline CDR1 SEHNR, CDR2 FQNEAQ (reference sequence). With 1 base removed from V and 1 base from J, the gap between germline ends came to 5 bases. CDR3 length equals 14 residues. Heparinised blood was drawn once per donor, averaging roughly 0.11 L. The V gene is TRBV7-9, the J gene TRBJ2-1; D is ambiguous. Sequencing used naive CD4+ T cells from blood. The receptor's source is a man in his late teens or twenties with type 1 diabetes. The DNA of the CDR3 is TGTGCCAGCAGCTTAGACGCGTCCTACAATGAGCAGTTCTTC. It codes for CASSLDASYNEQFF.